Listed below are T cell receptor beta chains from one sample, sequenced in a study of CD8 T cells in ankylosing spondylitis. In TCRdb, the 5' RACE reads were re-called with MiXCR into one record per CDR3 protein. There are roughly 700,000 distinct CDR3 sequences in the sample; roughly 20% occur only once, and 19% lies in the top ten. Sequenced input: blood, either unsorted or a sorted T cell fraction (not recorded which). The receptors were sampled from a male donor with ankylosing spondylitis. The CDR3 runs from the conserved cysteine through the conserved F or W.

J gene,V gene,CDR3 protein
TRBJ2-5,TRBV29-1,CSGQAYQETQYF
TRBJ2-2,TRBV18,CASSPSTENTGELFF
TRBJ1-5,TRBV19,CASSIYGDPNQPQHF
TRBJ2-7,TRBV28,CASSSGTKYEQYF
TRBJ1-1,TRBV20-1,CSTDGSEAFF
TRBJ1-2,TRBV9,CASSPDRSLYGYTF
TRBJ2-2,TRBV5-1,CASSGTGLNTGELFF
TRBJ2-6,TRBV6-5,CASSYLGQGTGANVLTF
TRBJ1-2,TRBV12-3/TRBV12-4,CASISDSIRTF
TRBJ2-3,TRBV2,CASSENRDTDTQYF
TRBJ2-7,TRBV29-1,CSVVGTGRSYEQYF
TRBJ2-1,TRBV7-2,CASSPGLAAGEQFF
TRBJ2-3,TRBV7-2,CASSANRGGTDTQYF
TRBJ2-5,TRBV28,CASSKTGKETQYF
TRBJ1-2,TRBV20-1,CSASDASGQGPYGYTF
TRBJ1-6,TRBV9,CASSASRANSPLHF
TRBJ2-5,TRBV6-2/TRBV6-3,CASSSLRGNKETQYF
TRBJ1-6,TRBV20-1,CSALDSLGSPLHF
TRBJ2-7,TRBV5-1,CASSAIAGVPYEQYF
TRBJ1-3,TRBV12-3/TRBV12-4,CASSPPQGQTGNTIYF
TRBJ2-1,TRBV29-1,CSGTRLAGAVNEQFF
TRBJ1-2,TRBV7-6,CASSPPGGGYTF
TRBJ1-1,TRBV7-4,CASSSPQGNTEAFF
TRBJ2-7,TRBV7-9,CARESVQYF
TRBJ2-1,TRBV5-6,CASSLGTGWGLYNEQFF
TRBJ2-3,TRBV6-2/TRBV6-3,CASSSPRRGESHTQYF
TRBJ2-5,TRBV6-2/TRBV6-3,CASSYGRGSGQETQYF
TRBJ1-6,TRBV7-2,CASSAGVFSSPLHF
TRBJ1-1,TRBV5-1,CASSLRTGVEGTEAFF
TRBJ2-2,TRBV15,CATSSRRSPNTGELFF
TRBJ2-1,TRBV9,CASSEGLLGYNEQFF
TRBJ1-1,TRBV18,CASSARTDMNTEAFF
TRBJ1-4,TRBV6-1,CASSDLGTGNEKLFF
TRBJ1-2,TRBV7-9,CASSHRYISYGYTF
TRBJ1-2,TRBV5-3,CAISRDGDYGYTF
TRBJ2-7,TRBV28,CASSSGTGVREQYF
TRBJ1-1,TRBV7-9,CASSLETGPTEAFF
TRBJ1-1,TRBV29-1,CSVAGDRLTNTEAFF
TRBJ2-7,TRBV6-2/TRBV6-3,CASSRPFFASHYEQYF
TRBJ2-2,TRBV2,CASSQGWGTGELFF